A single sample gave rise to the 22 T cell receptor beta chains below, sequenced in a study of beta chain features in type 1 diabetes. Sequenced material consisted of expressed TCRB transcripts (all of the isolated RNA was reverse transcribed). Some clones are missing from TCRdb's copy, which holds only in-frame ones; the method was immunoSEQ multiplex PCR. The sample includes about 110,000 clones, about 40% of them seen just once. Sequenced: stem cell memory CD4+ T cells from blood. Receptors were obtained from a young woman in good health.

This clone came up a few times. The chain links TRBV29-1 to TRBJ2-7; 7 bases are a match to TRBD1. The trim removed 5 bases at V and 6 bases at J, leaving 10 bases unmatched. Germline CDR1 and CDR2: SQVTM and ANQGSEA. This CDR3 has 13 amino acids. This CDR3 is CSVTISQGLEQYF. The CDR3 DNA follows: TGCAGCGTTACCATATCACAGGGGCTCGAGCAGTACTTC.

The chain carries TRBV28 and TRBJ2-3; D may be TRBD2 (6 bases). With 10 bases removed from V and 2 bases from J, the gap between germline ends came to 13 bases. The germline gives CDR1 MDHEN, CDR2 SYDVKM. The CDR3 covers 13 residues. CDR3 loop: CATGLANTDTQYF. CDR3 nucleotides: TGTGCCACGGGACTGGCGAACACAGATACGCAGTATTTT.

The sample holds one count of this clone. The V and J genes are TRBV4-1 and TRBJ2-1, with 10 bases identical to TRBD2. The germline gives CDR1 MGHRA, CDR2 YSYEKL. This CDR3 has 16 amino acids. V lost 7 bases to trimming and J lost 9 bases; unmatched junction nucleotides: 15. The CDR3 coding sequence is TGCGCCAGCAAAGGCGGGGTCCTAGCGGGAGTCGGTGAGCAGTTCTTC. It encodes CASKGGVLAGVGEQFF.

In this sample, this clone turned up a few times. The gene calls are TRBV19 and TRBJ1-1; 8 positions agree with TRBD1. The germline V gene has CDR1 LNHDA and CDR2 SQIVND (reference sequence). V lost 3 bases, J lost 4 bases, and 4 bases stayed unmatched. CDR3 length equals 14 residues. The CDR3 nucleotides are TGTGCCAGTAGTATGGTCGGACAGGGCACTGAAGCTTTCTTT. Translating it yields CASSMVGQGTEAFF.

The chain has TRBV18 and TRBJ2-3; 7 bases match TRBD2. The CDR3 contains 16 residues. The germline gives CDR1 KGHSH, CDR2 LQKENI. The junction had 10 bases not matched to a gene; V was cut back by 5 bases and J by 2 bases. The CDR3: CASSNSGPTFTDTQYF. DNA of the CDR3: TGTGCCAGCTCAAATAGCGGGCCCACCTTCACAGATACGCAGTATTTT.

The V call is TRBV28, the J call TRBJ1-5; D might be TRBD1 (6 bases). Trimming removed 4 bases at V and 12 bases at J, with 13 bases between. The V gene's germline CDR1 is MDHEN and CDR2 SYDVKM. This CDR3 region has 12 residues. The CDR3 DNA follows: TGTGCCAGCAGTTCCCTACAGGGTGGCCAGCATTTT. Translated: CASSSLQGGQHF.

The chain recombines TRBV10-3 with TRBJ2-2, with 8 bases aligning to TRBD1. Germline trimming cut 6 bases from V and 0 bases from J; bases unmatched to any gene: 6. Germline lookup yields CDR1 ENHRY and CDR2 SYGVKD. This CDR3 spans 16 amino acids. This chain's CDR3 is CAISATTGANTGELFF. The CDR3 DNA reads TGTGCCATCAGCGCGACGACAGGGGCGAACACCGGGGAGCTGTTTTTT.

This sequence joins TRBV4-1 and TRBJ2-2; perhaps TRBD2 as D (6 bases). This CDR3 spans 17 amino acids. V was pared by 3 bases and J by 3 bases, with 17 bases between. Germline values: CDR1 MGHRA, CDR2 YSYEKL. In DNA, the CDR3 is TGCGCCAGCAGCCACCCCGGTGGATCGGGGGACACCGGGGAGCTGTTTTTT. This codes for CASSHPGGSGDTGELFF.

V usage is TRBV4-1 and J usage is TRBJ2-7; D might be TRBD2 (6 bases). V dropped 5 bases and J dropped 0 bases, with 11 bases sitting between them. There are 14 residues in the CDR3. Germline V gene data show CDR1 as MGHRA and CDR2 as YSYEKL. The CDR3 region is CASSALANSYEQYF. In nucleotides, the CDR3 is TGCGCCAGCAGCGCCCTAGCGAACTCCTACGAGCAGTACTTC.

V and J are TRBV5-4 and TRBJ1-2; tentative D call: TRBD1 (5 bases). The germline V gene has CDR1 SGHNT and CDR2 YYREEE (reference sequence). This CDR3 is built from 15 residues. V was trimmed by 2 bases and J by 2 bases, leaving 13 bases between them. The CDR3 DNA is TGTGCCAGCAGCTTCGACCCGACAGCAAACTATGGCTACACCTTC. The encoded protein is CASSFDPTANYGYTF.

The CDR3, as DNA: TGCGCCAGCAGCCCCCCGGGAGTGGGGTACGAGCAGTACTTC. This encodes CASSPPGVGYEQYF. This rearrangement joins TRBV5-1 to TRBJ2-7; D is perhaps TRBD2 (6 bases). Germline-derived CDR1 and CDR2 are SGHRS and YFSETQ. The CDR3 extends over 14 amino acids. V shed 4 bases and J shed 4 bases, with 15 bases lying between them.

The genes are TRBV2 and TRBJ2-1; tentative D call: TRBD1 (5 bases). Trimming stripped 2 bases from V and 10 bases from J, with 12 bases between. Germline loops: CDR1 SNHLY, CDR2 FYNNEI. This CDR3 has 13 residues. CDR3 DNA sequence: TGTGCCAGCAGTGAATACCTCCCAGGGGAGCAGTTCTTC. As protein: CASSEYLPGEQFF.

The rearrangement uses TRBV9 and TRBJ2-3, with D unclear. Trimming removed 4 bases from V and 0 bases from J, with 12 bases in between. There are 15 residues in the CDR3. Per germline, CDR1 SGDLS and CDR2 YYNGEE. Written as DNA, the CDR3 is TGTGCCAGCAGCTTAGCCCCTAGAAGCACAGATACGCAGTATTTT. Protein: CASSLAPRSTDTQYF.

This clone came up a few times. The chain couples TRBV7-2 to TRBJ2-2, with 14 nucleotides matching TRBD2. The CDR3 runs 19 residues. Germline loops: CDR1 SGHTA, CDR2 FQGNSA. Unmatched junction bases numbered 9, after V lost 3 bases and J lost 3 bases. In DNA, the CDR3 is TGTGCCAGCAGCTTCTCTCGACTAGCGGGAGGGAAGGACACCGGGGAGCTGTTTTTT. It encodes CASSFSRLAGGKDTGELFF.

The genes are TRBV7-9 and TRBJ1-1; the match to TRBD1 covers 7 bases. The CDR3 has 15 residues. Germline-derived CDR1 and CDR2 are SEHNR and FQNEAQ (reference sequence). V lost 4 bases to trimming and J lost 5 bases; unmatched junction nucleotides: 10. In DNA, the CDR3 is TGTGCCAGCAGCTCTAGACAGGGTGGAGGGACTGAAGCTTTCTTT. It codes for CASSSRQGGGTEAFF.

The rearrangement links TRBV11-2 to TRBJ2-6, with TRBD1 matching over 7 bases. The CDR3 consists of 17 residues. Germline CDR1 and CDR2: SGHAT and FQNNGV. The junction had 6 bases not matched to a gene; V was cut back by 4 bases and J by 0 bases. The CDR3 is CASSYDREISGANVLTF. CDR3 sequence (DNA): TGTGCCAGCAGCTATGACAGGGAGATCTCTGGGGCCAACGTCCTGACTTTC.

The chain is built from TRBV27 and TRBJ2-3; 14 bases map to TRBD2. Trimming cost V 4 bases and J 3 bases; bases outside gene matches: 3. In germline, CDR1 is MNHEY, CDR2 SMNVEV (reference sequence). The CDR3 is 16 amino acids. The CDR3 spells CASSSGLAGATDTQYF. In DNA, the CDR3 is TGTGCCAGCAGTTCGGGACTAGCGGGAGCTACAGATACGCAGTATTTT.

This chain connects TRBV5-1 to TRBJ2-5; no definite D call. CDR3 length equals 14 residues. From germline, CDR1 is SGHRS and CDR2 YFSETQ. Trimming shortened V by 1 base and J by 7 bases, and 14 bases separated the two germline ends. The DNA for the CDR3 is TGCGCCAGCAGCTTGAAATCCGATACTCCGACCCAGTACTTC. It encodes CASSLKSDTPTQYF.

The chain has TRBV4-1 and TRBJ2-5, with 13 bases identical to TRBD2. The junction had 3 bases not matched to a gene; V was cut back by 2 bases and J by 3 bases. This CDR3 comprises 16 residues. Germline V gene data show CDR1 as MGHRA and CDR2 as YSYEKL. The CDR3: CASSQLGLAGEETQYF. In nucleotides, the CDR3 is TGCGCCAGCAGCCAACTAGGACTAGCGGGAGAAGAGACCCAGTACTTC.

Only one count was recorded for this clone. The chain combines TRBV5-5 with TRBJ2-1; D not certain. The V end was cut by 0 bases, the J end by 9 bases, with 10 bases between. The CDR3 extends over 13 amino acids. Germline loops: CDR1 SGHKS, CDR2 YYEKEE (reference sequence). CDR3 in DNA: TGTGCCAGCAGCTTGGCTCTAGTCGGTGAGCAGTTCTTC. Translation gives CASSLALVGEQFF.

The chain recombines TRBV7-2 with TRBJ1-5; 7 bases map to TRBD1. Germline-derived CDR1 and CDR2 are SGHTA and FQGNSA. V was clipped by 6 bases and J by 5 bases; unmatched bases: 7. The CDR3 loop spans 14 amino acids. The CDR3 DNA sequence: TGTGCCAGCAGTCTAACAGGGGTCCATCAGCCCCAGCATTTT. It encodes CASSLTGVHQPQHF.

The table lists this clone with a few counts. The genes are TRBV5-4 and TRBJ2-1, with no clear D. Germline V lookup: CDR1 SGHNT, CDR2 YYREEE (reference sequence). The CDR3 covers 11 residues. Trimming removed 3 bases from V and 15 bases from J, with 13 bases in between. The CDR3: CASSSRLERFF. The CDR3 nucleotides are TGTGCCAGCAGCTCGAGGCTAGAGAGGTTCTTC. Complete variable domain (other parts from reference TRBV5-4 and TRBJ2-1): ETGVTQSPTHLIKTRGQQVTLRCSSQSGHNTVSWYQQALGQGPQFIFQYYREEENGRGNFPPRFSGLQFPNYSSELNVNALELDDSALYLCASSSRLERFFGPGTRLTVL.